This is a list of T cell receptor beta chains from one sample in a study of T cells in localized non-small cell lung cancer. Some clones are missing from TCRdb's copy, which holds only in-frame ones; the method was immunoSEQ multiplex PCR. The table records over 2,000 clones, around 24% of them present only once. Sequenced material: lung tumor tissue, taken before any cancer treatment. Receptors originate from a woman between 35 and 70 years old with stage II lung adenocarcinoma. Both conserved end residues are trimmed from each CDR3. The size entry is marked missing in some rows and otherwise reads once, few, many or a size class.

V	size	J	CDR3
TRBV18	NA	TRBJ2-3	ASSPRLAGGLLADTQY
TRBV19	few	TRBJ1-2	AAWRGQDYGYT
TRBV11-3	NA	TRBJ1-1	ASRSPGQEGRNTEAF
TRBV9	NA	TRBJ1-1	ASSPGPTREAF
TRBV9	medium-sized	TRBJ1-4	ASSFGDEKLF
TRBV30	large	TRBJ2-5	AWGTGGQETQY
TRBV11-3	few	TRBJ1-2	ASSSPDRGNYGYT
TRBV6-8	NA	TRBJ1-4	AGVSGTANLKLF
TRBV6-8	large	TRBJ1-3	ASSFERSSGNTIY
TRBV18	NA	TRBJ1-1	ASSKELNTEAF
TRBV10-3	NA	TRBJ2-3	ASRGDSTDTQY
TRBV19	NA	TRBJ2-5	ASSGTAGGLETQY
TRBV19	NA	TRBJ2-1	ASSEQETGYNEQF
TRBV6-8	large	TRBJ2-4	ASSWTGGHIQY
TRBV9	medium-sized	TRBJ2-7	ASSGANSEYEQY
TRBV27	few	TRBJ1-1	ASMTPMNTEAF
TRBV5-1	few	TRBJ2-3	ASSFGLAESTDTQY
TRBV28	NA	TRBJ1-1	ASRTLNMEAF
TRBV19	NA	TRBJ1-1	ASSRLGRGSGTEAF
TRBV29-1	NA	TRBJ2-2	SVEAGNTGELF
TRBV7-6	few	TRBJ1-5	ASSLEVFKTGRRQPQH
TRBV11-3	medium-sized	TRBJ1-2	ASSPTAGQGRGYT
TRBV7-8	NA	TRBJ1-5	ASSLSGAQPQH
TRBV28	few	TRBJ2-3	ASSLLTDTQY
TRBV9	NA	TRBJ2-2	ASSVDNTGELF
TRBV19	NA	TRBJ1-2	ASSILTGVGGYT
TRBV11-3	few	TRBJ1-1	ASSLIGGASEAF
TRBV28	NA	TRBJ2-1	ASSKTGGSYNEQF
TRBV11-3	medium-sized	TRBJ2-2	ASSLDGGLNTGELF
TRBV18	NA	TRBJ2-5	ASSPGTGRETQY
TRBV6-8	few	TRBJ2-7	ASRGLAGNSHEQY
TRBV6-9	NA	TRBJ2-3	ASSYPWQDTQY
TRBV1	few	TRBJ2-1	ASSQDGVGGGTYNEQF
TRBV19	NA	TRBJ2-3	ASSVTPGPPDTQY
TRBV18	NA	TRBJ1-2	ASSPDTGAFSNYGYT
TRBV15	NA	TRBJ2-4	ATSHDSGTLGGIQY
TRBV11-3	few	TRBJ2-5	ASSPLGAKMTQY
TRBV7-5	NA	TRBJ2-4	ASSPTSGQGNIQY
TRBV11-3	few	TRBJ2-2	ASSSGTGNTGELF
TRBV9	medium-sized	TRBJ1-6	ASSPQGFSPLH
TRBV18	NA	TRBJ2-1	ASTSSAGGYNEQF
TRBV6-8	few	TRBJ1-5	ASSLKASNQPQH
TRBV4-1	medium-sized	TRBJ1-2	ASSQATFTGHYGYT
TRBV6-7	NA	TRBJ2-1	ASSWGLEGNEQF
TRBV11-3	medium-sized	TRBJ2-6	ASSLRQGSSGANVLT
TRBV19	NA	TRBJ2-1	ASSPLRDNEQF
TRBV6-8	medium-sized	TRBJ2-7	ASSTPLLSEQY
TRBV12-1	few	TRBJ2-1	ASSFTDRGRFIGREQF
TRBV18	NA	TRBJ2-7	ASSPGPQGAYEQY
TRBV15	NA	TRBJ1-2	ATSDAFVGGAHGYT
TRBV14	few	TRBJ2-7	ASSLGGPEDEQY
TRBV9	once	TRBJ2-3	ASSSDGVGTQY
TRBV28	NA	TRBJ2-2	ASSWQGLRTGELF
TRBV29-1	NA	TRBJ2-7	SVSGGGEDYEQY
TRBV11-3	NA	TRBJ1-1	ASSRWDRDTEAF
TRBV29-1	once	TRBJ1-2	SVDDRNYGYT
TRBV29-1	NA	TRBJ2-1	SGVLSGGYNEQF
TRBV10-3	NA	TRBJ2-5	ATRIGQGGETQY
TRBV11-3	NA	TRBJ1-2	ASSLGKGGDYGYT